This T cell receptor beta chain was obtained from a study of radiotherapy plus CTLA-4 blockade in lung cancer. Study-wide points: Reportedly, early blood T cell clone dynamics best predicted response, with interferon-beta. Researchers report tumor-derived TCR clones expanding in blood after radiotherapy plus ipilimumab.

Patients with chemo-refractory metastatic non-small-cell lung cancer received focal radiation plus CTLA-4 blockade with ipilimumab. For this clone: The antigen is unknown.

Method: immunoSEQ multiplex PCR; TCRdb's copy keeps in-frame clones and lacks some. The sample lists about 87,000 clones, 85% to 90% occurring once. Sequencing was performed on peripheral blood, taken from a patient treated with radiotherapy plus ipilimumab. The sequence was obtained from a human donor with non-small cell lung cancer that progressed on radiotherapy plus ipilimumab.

In DNA form, the CDR3 reads TGTGCCAGCAGCGCCCGGGACCTCTCTGGAAACACCATATATTTT. It is translated as CASSARDLSGNTIYF. This chain uses TRBV4-2 with TRBJ1-3; TRBD1 might be the D (5 bases). The V gene lost 5 bases and the J gene lost 0 bases, with 11 bases spanning the gap. The CDR3 has 15 amino acids. Germline CDR1 is LGHNA and CDR2 is YNFKEQ.